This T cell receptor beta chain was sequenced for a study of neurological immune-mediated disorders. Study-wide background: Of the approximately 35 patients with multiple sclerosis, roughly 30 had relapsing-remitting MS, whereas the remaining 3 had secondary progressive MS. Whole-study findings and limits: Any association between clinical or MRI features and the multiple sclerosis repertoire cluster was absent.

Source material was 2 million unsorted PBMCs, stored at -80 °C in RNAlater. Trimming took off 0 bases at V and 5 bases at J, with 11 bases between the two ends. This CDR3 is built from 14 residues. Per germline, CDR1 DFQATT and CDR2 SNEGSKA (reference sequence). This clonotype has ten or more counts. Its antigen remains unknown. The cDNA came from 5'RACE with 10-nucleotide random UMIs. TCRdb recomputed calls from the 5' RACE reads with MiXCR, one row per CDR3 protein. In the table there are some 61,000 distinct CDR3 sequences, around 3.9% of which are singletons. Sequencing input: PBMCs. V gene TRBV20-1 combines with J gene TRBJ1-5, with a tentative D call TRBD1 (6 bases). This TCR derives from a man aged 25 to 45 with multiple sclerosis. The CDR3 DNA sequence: TGCAGTGCTAGAGATGTAGCAGGGGATCAGCCCCAGCATTTT. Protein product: CSARDVAGDQPQHF.